The clone carrying this T cell receptor (beta chain) has at least ten counts. Unique molecular identifiers were affixed to discrete cDNA molecules within the library. MiXCR was run by TCRdb on the RACE reads, yielding one entry per CDR3 protein. The repertoire holds about 82,000 distinct CDR3 sequences, with 10% to 15% as singletons. Time point meaning: patch test 3, about 24 weeks after DPC sensitization. As for treatment: therapeutic diphenylcyclopropenone sensitization with weekly scalp DPC. The length of the CDR3 is 12 residues. The V end was cut by 6 bases, the J end by 8 bases, with 10 bases between. Per germline, CDR1 KGHDR and CDR2 SFDVKD. This sample is part of a study of human T cells and chemical hapten exposure. Study at large: During the roughly 25-week study period, patients had diphenylcyclopropenone applied to the scalp every week.

V usage is TRBV24-1 and J usage is TRBJ2-1; D gene uncertain. This clonotype was obtained from a woman aged 50 to 65 with alopecia areata. Some clones in this sample may be carry-over from other donors' samples. Sequenced here: whole blood, sampled in connection with sensitization to the hapten diphenylcyclopropenone (DPC). CDR3 amino acids: CATSPDGYEQFF. The DNA of the CDR3 is TGTGCCACCAGTCCAGATGGGTATGAGCAGTTCTTC.